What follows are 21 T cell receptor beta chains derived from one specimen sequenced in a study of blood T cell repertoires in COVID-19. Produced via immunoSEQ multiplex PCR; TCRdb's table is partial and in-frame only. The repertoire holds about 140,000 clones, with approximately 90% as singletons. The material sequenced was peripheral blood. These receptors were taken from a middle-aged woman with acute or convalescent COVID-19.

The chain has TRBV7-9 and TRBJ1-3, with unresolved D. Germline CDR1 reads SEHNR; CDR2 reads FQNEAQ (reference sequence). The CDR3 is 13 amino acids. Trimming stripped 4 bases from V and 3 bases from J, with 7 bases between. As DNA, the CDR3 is TGTGCCAGCAGCTCCACTAGTGGAAACACCATATATTTT. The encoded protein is CASSSTSGNTIYF. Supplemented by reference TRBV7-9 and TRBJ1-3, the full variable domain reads DTGVSQNPRHKITKRGQNVTFRCDPISEHNRLYWYRQTLGQGPEFLTYFQNEAQLEKSRLLSDRFSAERPKGSFSTLEIQRTEQGDSAMYLCASSSTSGNTIYFGEGSWLTVV.

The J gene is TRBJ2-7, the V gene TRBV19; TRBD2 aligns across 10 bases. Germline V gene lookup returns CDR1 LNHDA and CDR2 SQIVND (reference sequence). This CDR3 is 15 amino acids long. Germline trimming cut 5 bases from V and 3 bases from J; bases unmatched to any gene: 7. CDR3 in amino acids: CASSASSGSVYEQYF. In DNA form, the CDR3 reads TGTGCCAGTAGTGCCTCTAGCGGGAGCGTCTACGAGCAGTACTTC.

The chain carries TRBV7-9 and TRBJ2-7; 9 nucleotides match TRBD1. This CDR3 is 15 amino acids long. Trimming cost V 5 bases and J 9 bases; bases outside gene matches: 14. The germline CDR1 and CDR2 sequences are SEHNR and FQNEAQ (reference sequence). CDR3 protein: CASSAPGQGEIGQYF. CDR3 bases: TGTGCCAGCAGCGCTCCGGGACAGGGCGAGATTGGGCAGTACTTC.

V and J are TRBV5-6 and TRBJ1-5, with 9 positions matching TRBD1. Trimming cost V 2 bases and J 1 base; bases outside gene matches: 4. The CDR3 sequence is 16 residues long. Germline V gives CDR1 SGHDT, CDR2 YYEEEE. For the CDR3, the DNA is TGTGCCAGCAGCTTCCACAGGGGGCTCAGCAATCAGCCCCAGCATTTT. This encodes CASSFHRGLSNQPQHF.

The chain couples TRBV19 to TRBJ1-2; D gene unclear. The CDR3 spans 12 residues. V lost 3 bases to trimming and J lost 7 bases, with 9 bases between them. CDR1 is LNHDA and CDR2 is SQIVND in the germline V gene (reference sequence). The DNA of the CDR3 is TGTGCCAGTAGTATTAGAGCGGGTGGCTACACCTTC. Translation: CASSIRAGGYTF.

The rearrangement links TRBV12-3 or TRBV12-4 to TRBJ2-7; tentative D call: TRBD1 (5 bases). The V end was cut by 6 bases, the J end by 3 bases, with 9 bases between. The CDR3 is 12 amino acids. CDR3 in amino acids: CASSITGYEQYF. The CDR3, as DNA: TGTGCCAGCAGCATCACAGGCTACGAGCAGTACTTC.

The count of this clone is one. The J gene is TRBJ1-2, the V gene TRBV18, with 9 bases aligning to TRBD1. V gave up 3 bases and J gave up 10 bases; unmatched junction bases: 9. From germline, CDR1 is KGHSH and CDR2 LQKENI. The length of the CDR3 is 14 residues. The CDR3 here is CASSPGTGRESYTF. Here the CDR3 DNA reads TGTGCCAGCTCACCGGGGACAGGGAGGGAATCCTACACCTTC.

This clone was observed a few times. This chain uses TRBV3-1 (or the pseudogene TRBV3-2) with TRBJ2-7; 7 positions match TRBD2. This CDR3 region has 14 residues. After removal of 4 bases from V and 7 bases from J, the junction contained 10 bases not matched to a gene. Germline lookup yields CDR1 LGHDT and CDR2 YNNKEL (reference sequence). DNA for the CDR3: TGTGCCAGCAGCCCCGACGGGGGGATGGGGGAGCAGTACTTC. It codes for CASSPDGGMGEQYF.

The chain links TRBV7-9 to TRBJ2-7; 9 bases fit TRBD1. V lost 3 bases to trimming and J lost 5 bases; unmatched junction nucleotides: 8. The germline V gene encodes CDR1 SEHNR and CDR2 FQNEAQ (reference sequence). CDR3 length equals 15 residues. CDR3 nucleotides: TGTGCCAGCAGCTTGTGGAACAGGGGGCTCCACGAGCAGTACTTC. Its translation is CASSLWNRGLHEQYF.

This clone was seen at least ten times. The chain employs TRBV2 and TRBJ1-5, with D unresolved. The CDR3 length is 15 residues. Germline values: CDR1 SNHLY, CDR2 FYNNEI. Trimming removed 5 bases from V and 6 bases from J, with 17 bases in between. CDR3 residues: CASSFGPGETQPQHF. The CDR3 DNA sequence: TGTGCCAGCAGTTTCGGACCTGGGGAGACTCAGCCCCAGCATTTT.

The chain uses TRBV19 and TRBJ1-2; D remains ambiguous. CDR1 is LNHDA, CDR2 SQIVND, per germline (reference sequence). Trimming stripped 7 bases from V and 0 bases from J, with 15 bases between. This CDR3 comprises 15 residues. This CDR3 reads CASMSSVYSNYGYTF. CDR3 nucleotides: TGTGCCAGTATGAGCAGCGTGTACTCTAACTATGGCTACACCTTC.

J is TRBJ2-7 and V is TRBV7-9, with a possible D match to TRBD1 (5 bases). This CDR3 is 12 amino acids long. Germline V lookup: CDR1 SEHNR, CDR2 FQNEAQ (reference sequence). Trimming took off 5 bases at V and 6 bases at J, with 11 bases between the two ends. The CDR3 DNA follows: TGTGCCAGCAGCCCAACAGGTATCGAGCAGTACTTC. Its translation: CASSPTGIEQYF.

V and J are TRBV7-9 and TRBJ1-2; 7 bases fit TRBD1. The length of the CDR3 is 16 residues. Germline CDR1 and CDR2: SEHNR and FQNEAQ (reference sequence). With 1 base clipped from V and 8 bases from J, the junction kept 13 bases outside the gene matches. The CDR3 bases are TGTGCCAGCAGCTTAGGTTTAGGGGGCGAGCTATACGGCTACACCTTC. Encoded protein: CASSLGLGGELYGYTF.

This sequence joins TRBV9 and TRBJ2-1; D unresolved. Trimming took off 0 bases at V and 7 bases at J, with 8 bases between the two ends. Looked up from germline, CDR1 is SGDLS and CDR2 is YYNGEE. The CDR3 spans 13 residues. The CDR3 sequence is CASSVEHQNEQFF. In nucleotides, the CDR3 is TGTGCCAGCAGCGTAGAACACCAAAATGAGCAGTTCTTC.

The CDR3 spells CASSVGLDRMNTEAFF. The CDR3, as DNA: TGTGCCAGCAGCGTAGGGTTGGACAGGATGAACACTGAAGCTTTCTTT. V and J are TRBV9 and TRBJ1-1; 7 bases line up with TRBD1. CDR3 size: 16 residues. Germline CDR1 SGDLS, CDR2 YYNGEE. V was clipped by 0 bases and J by 0 bases; unmatched bases: 5.

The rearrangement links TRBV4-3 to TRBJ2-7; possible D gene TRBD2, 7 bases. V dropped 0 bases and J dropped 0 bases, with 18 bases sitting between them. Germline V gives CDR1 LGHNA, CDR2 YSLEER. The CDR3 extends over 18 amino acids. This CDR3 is CASSQEWSGGGVSYEQYF. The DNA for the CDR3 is TGCGCCAGCAGCCAAGAGTGGAGTGGCGGGGGCGTCTCCTACGAGCAGTACTTC.

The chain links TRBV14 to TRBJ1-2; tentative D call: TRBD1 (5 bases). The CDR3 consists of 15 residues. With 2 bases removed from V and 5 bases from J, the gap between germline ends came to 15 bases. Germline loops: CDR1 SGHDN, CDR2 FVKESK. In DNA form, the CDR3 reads TGTGCCAGCAGCCAATTCCCCCAAGGGGCATATGGCTACACCTTC. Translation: CASSQFPQGAYGYTF.

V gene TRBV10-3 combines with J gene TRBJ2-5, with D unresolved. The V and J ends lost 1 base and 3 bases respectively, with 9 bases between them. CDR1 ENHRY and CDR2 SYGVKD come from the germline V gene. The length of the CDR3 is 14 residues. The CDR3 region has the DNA TGTGCCATCAGTGAGTTTCAACGGGAAGAGACCCAGTACTTC. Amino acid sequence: CAISEFQREETQYF.

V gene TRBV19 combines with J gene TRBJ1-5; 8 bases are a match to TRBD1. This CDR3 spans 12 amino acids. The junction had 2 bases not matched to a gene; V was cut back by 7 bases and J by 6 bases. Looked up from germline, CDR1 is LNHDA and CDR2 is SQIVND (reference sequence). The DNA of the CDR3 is TGTGCCAGTACAGGGGGCGGTCAGCCCCAGCATTTT. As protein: CASTGGGQPQHF.

CDR3 nucleotide sequence: TGTGCCAGCAGAGCGGGGAGGGTGTCCGGGGAGCTGTTTTTT. This translates into CASRAGRVSGELFF. The rearrangement uses TRBV7-2 and TRBJ2-2; 7 bases line up with TRBD2. CDR3 size: 14 residues. Trimming cost V 6 bases and J 6 bases; bases outside gene matches: 7. The germline gives CDR1 SGHTA, CDR2 FQGNSA.

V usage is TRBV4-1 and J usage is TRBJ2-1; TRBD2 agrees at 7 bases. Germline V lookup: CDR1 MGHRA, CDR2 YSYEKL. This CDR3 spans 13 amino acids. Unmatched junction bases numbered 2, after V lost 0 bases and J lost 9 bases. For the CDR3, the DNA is TGCGCCAGCAGCCAAGATTCGGGGGGTGAGCAGTTCTTC. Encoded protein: CASSQDSGGEQFF.